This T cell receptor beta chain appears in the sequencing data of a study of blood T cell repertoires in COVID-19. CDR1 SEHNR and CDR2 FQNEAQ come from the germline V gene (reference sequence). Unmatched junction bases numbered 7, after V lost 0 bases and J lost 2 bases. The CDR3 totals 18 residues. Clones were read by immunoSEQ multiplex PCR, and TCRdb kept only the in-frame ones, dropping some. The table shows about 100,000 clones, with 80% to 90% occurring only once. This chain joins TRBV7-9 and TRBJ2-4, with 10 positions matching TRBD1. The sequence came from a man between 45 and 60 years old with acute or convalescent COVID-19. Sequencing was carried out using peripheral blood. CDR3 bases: TGTGCCAGCAGCTTAGCGACAGGGGGCGTCGTAACCAAAAACATTCAGTACTTC. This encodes CASSLATGGVVTKNIQYF.